One and the same sample provided the 6 T cell receptor beta chains below, sequenced in a study of T cell responses to AZD1222 COVID-19 vaccine. Profiled with immunoSEQ multiplex PCR; TCRdb holds only in-frame clones, not every one. The sample lists under 150,000 clones; approximately 90% were seen once. Here the sequenced sample was peripheral blood, taken 28 days after the second AZD1222 dose. The receptor set was obtained from an adult who received the AZD1222 COVID-19 vaccine.

This clone was seen a few times. The chain uses TRBV5-1 and TRBJ2-7, with TRBD2 matching over 7 bases. CDR3 size: 14 residues. CDR1 and CDR2 from the germline V gene are SGHRS and YFSETQ. V lost 4 bases, J lost 8 bases, and 12 bases stayed unmatched. The DNA for the CDR3 is TGCGCCAGCAGCGGCCGGGACTACCCCTTTAAGCAGTACTTC. Translating it yields CASSGRDYPFKQYF.

The chain couples TRBV5-1 to TRBJ2-3, with 8 bases lining up with TRBD2. The CDR3 has 15 amino acids. V lost 4 bases and J lost 5; bases outside the gene matches: 9. Germline CDR1 and CDR2: SGHRS and YFSETQ. The CDR3 DNA reads TGCGCCAGCAGCCCGCGGGGGGCCGAGGAAGATACGCAGTATTTT. Translated: CASSPRGAEEDTQYF.

The CDR3 protein is CASSLWPAETQYF. The CDR3 nucleotides are TGTGCCAGCAGCTTATGGCCAGCGGAGACCCAGTACTTC. The rearrangement links TRBV7-9 to TRBJ2-5; D is uncertain. CDR3 size: 13 residues. Germline V CDR1 and CDR2: SEHNR, FQNEAQ (reference sequence). Trimming took 2 bases from V and 5 from J, leaving 9 bases between them. Combining the CDR3 with reference TRBV7-9 and TRBJ2-5 gives the whole variable domain DTGVSQNPRHKITKRGQNVTFRCDPISEHNRLYWYRQTLGQGPEFLTYFQNEAQLEKSRLLSDRFSAERPKGSFSTLEIQRTEQGDSAMYLCASSLWPAETQYFGPGTRLLVL.

The chain uses TRBV25-1 and TRBJ1-1; no clear D. Germline lookup yields CDR1 MGHDK and CDR2 SYGVNS. The CDR3 covers 13 residues. V was cut by 1 base and J by 6 bases, with 9 bases left in between. Here the CDR3 reads CASSESSLAEAFF. CDR3 sequence (DNA): TGTGCCAGCAGTGAATCTAGCCTGGCTGAAGCTTTCTTT.

The CDR3 DNA reads TGCGCCAGCAGCATCCGACCCTACGAGCAGTACTTC. As protein: CASSIRPYEQYF. The V call is TRBV5-1, the J call TRBJ2-7; D not resolved. This CDR3 contains 12 residues. The V and J ends lost 4 bases and 2 bases respectively, with 7 bases between them. Per the germline V gene, CDR1 is SGHRS and CDR2 is YFSETQ.

This clone was observed a single time. The genes are TRBV5-1 and TRBJ2-2; the match to TRBD2 covers 7 bases. Germline V gene sequence: CDR1 SGHRS, CDR2 YFSETQ. This CDR3 contains 15 residues. The V segment lost 1 base and the J segment 1 base; nucleotides outside the gene matches: 1. The CDR3 sequence is CASSLTGGNTGELFF. The CDR3 region has the DNA TGCGCCAGCAGCTTGACGGGAGGGAACACCGGGGAGCTGTTTTTT.